The T cell receptor beta chain under discussion was sequenced for a study of identical twins. MiXCR was run by TCRdb on the 5' RACE reads, yielding one entry per CDR3 protein. This sample has approximately 220,000 distinct CDR3 sequences, with 6.5% to 8.5% found just once. CDR3 length: 12 amino acids. Germline values: CDR1 DFQATT, CDR2 SNEGSKA (reference sequence). Trimming pared 6 bases from V and 7 bases from J, leaving 15 bases between. This clonotype has a handful of counts. These data are also associated with another study on yellow fever vaccine responses in identical twins.

The sample comprised memory (CD45RO+) T cells sorted from blood. This TCR was recovered from a woman aged 18-29 years in good health. V gene TRBV20-1 combines with J gene TRBJ1-2; D is uncertain. CDR3 in amino acids: CSALNLPSGYTF. For the CDR3, the DNA is TGCAGTGCCCTAAACCTGCCCTCTGGCTACACCTTC.